The 19 T cell receptor beta chains in this list originate from one sample, sequenced in a study of identical twins. TCRdb reprocessed the 5' RACE reads via MiXCR and lists one record per CDR3 protein. This sample has about 550,000 distinct CDR3 sequences; around 22% occur once, and the top ten carry roughly 0.5%. The same data also went into a second study, on yellow fever vaccine responses in identical twins.

The sequenced sample was CD4+ T cells sorted from blood. Source of these receptors: a woman under 30 in good health.

This sequence joins TRBV18 and TRBJ2-3; D remains unclear. CDR3 length equals 15 residues. CDR1 and CDR2 from the germline V gene are KGHSH and LQKENI. Trimming took off 5 bases at V and 0 bases at J, with 12 bases between the two ends. CDR3 in amino acids: CASSKLHDSTDTQYF. The CDR3 region has the DNA TGTGCCAGCTCAAAACTTCATGACAGCACAGATACGCAGTATTTT.

This clonotype was detected a few times. CDR3 coding DNA: TGTGCCAGCAGTTCCAGGATAACGAACACCGGGGAGCTGTTTTTT. It specifies CASSSRITNTGELFF. The V gene is TRBV27, the J gene TRBJ2-2; D not certain. The CDR3 is 15 amino acids. CDR1 MNHEY and CDR2 SMNVEV come from the germline V gene (reference sequence). V gave up 4 bases and J gave up 0 bases, with 9 bases separating them.

This clonotype was counted only a few times. V gene TRBV10-2 combines with J gene TRBJ2-1; a possible D gene is TRBD2 (7 bases). Germline CDR1 reads WSHSY; CDR2 reads SAAADI. The CDR3 contains 14 residues. The V gene lost 8 bases and the J gene lost 6 bases, with 17 bases spanning the gap. This CDR3 is CASRPGGPGNEQFF. CDR3 coding DNA: TGCGCCAGCCGGCCGGGGGGCCCGGGCAATGAGCAGTTCTTC.

CDR3 sequence: CAISGQGNTGELFF. In nucleotides, the CDR3 is TGTGCCATCAGTGGACAGGGCAACACCGGGGAGCTGTTTTTT. This chain connects TRBV10-3 to TRBJ2-2, with TRBD1 identical over 7 bases. Germline assignment: CDR1 ENHRY and CDR2 SYGVKD. The J segment lost 2 bases and the V segment lost 4 bases, leaving 1 base of the junction unmatched. The CDR3 is 14 residues long.

The chain combines TRBV12-3 or TRBV12-4 with TRBJ2-1; D is ambiguous. This CDR3 is built from 15 residues. V shed 2 bases and J shed 2 bases, with 10 bases lying between them. The CDR3 bases are TGTGCCAGCAGTTTACGAGCCGGCCCCTACAATGAGCAGTTCTTC. It is translated as CASSLRAGPYNEQFF.

V and J are TRBV5-6 and TRBJ2-5; D is unresolved. Per germline, CDR1 SGHDT and CDR2 YYEEEE. V was cut by 4 bases and J by 2 bases, with 15 bases left in between. This CDR3 is 15 amino acids long. The CDR3 sequence is CASSLVWSKQETQYF. The CDR3 coding sequence is TGTGCCAGCAGCCTGGTTTGGTCGAAACAAGAGACCCAGTACTTC.

In this sample, this clonotype turned up a few times. The chain has TRBV15 and TRBJ1-1; a weak D match, TRBD1 (6 bases). This CDR3 contains 16 residues. V shed 0 bases and J shed 4 bases, with 15 bases lying between them. Germline V lookup: CDR1 LNHNV, CDR2 YYDKDF (reference sequence). In DNA, the CDR3 is TGTGCCACCAGCAGAGAAAATTCAGGGGCCGGCACTGAAGCTTTCTTT. Translated, it gives CATSRENSGAGTEAFF.

V and J are TRBV6-2 or TRBV6-3 and TRBJ2-7; 12 nucleotides align to TRBD2. Per germline, CDR1 MNHEY and CDR2 SVGEGT. The V and J ends lost 7 bases and 0 bases, in that order; junction bases with no gene match: 4. This CDR3 region has 15 residues. In DNA, the CDR3 is TGTGCCAGCACCCGACTAGCGGGAGACTCCTACGAGCAGTACTTC. It specifies CASTRLAGDSYEQYF.

The V and J genes are TRBV5-1 and TRBJ1-1; no definite D call. The CDR3 runs to 14 residues. The V gene's germline CDR1 is SGHRS and CDR2 YFSETQ. V was shortened by 0 bases and J by 6 bases, with 12 bases between the two germline ends. The CDR3 is CASSLGPPGAEAFF. DNA of the CDR3: TGCGCCAGCAGCTTGGGACCCCCCGGAGCTGAAGCTTTCTTT.

This chain connects TRBV5-1 to TRBJ1-1; TRBD1 is a possible D gene (6 bases). Trimming removed 2 bases from V and 1 base from J, with 12 bases in between. The CDR3 totals 15 residues. Looked up from germline, CDR1 is SGHRS and CDR2 is YFSETQ. The CDR3 DNA follows: TGCGCCAGCAGCTTAAAACTACAGGGGAACACTGAAGCTTTCTTT. Amino acids: CASSLKLQGNTEAFF.

The chain employs TRBV5-1 and TRBJ1-4, with TRBD1 as a possible D gene (5 bases). This CDR3 contains 14 residues. CDR1 SGHRS and CDR2 YFSETQ come from the germline V gene. V lost 0 bases to trimming and J lost 7 bases, with 10 bases between them. CDR3 protein: CASSLVEGSEKLFF. In DNA, the CDR3 is TGCGCCAGCAGCTTGGTGGAGGGGAGTGAAAAACTGTTTTTT.

The chain has TRBV15 and TRBJ2-1, with D hard to call. CDR1 is LNHNV, CDR2 YYDKDF, per germline (reference sequence). Trimming took 1 base from V and 7 from J, leaving 8 bases between them. The CDR3 has 13 residues. The CDR3 nucleotides read TGTGCCACCAGCAGAGGCCCCGAAAATGAGCAGTTCTTC. This sequence encodes CATSRGPENEQFF.

This chain links TRBV12-3 or TRBV12-4 with TRBJ2-1; TRBD2 is a possible D gene (7 bases). V lost 3 bases to trimming and J lost 4 bases, with 13 bases between them. CDR3 length equals 15 residues. The DNA for the CDR3 is TGTGCCAGCAGTTTGGGGCGGGGGCGATACAATGAGCAGTTCTTC. It translates to CASSLGRGRYNEQFF.

The V and J genes are TRBV18 and TRBJ2-1; 7 nucleotides match TRBD1. Germline assignment: CDR1 KGHSH and CDR2 LQKENI. Trimming removed 6 bases from V and 6 bases from J; junction bases left unmatched: 11. This CDR3 contains 15 residues. CDR3 sequence: CASSLDRVNRNEQFF. DNA of the CDR3: TGTGCCAGCTCCCTCGACAGGGTTAACCGCAATGAGCAGTTCTTC.

J is TRBJ2-6 and V is TRBV5-1; 7 bases line up with TRBD1. CDR3 length: 18 amino acids. CDR1 and CDR2 from the germline V gene are SGHRS and YFSETQ. With V trimmed by 0 bases and J by 1 base, 7 bases remained unmatched. The CDR3 bases are TGCGCCAGCAGCTTGGGAGGGGGCCAACTTTCTGGGGCCAACGTCCTGACTTTC. It codes for CASSLGGGQLSGANVLTF.

This clonotype was seen a handful of times. The V gene is TRBV15, the J gene TRBJ1-1; D is possibly TRBD1 (6 bases). This CDR3 comprises 14 residues. Germline V gene sequence: CDR1 LNHNV, CDR2 YYDKDF (reference sequence). The V end was cut by 0 bases, the J end by 6 bases, with 11 bases between. The CDR3: CATSRENRDAEAFF. The CDR3 region has the DNA TGTGCCACCAGCAGAGAGAACAGGGACGCTGAAGCTTTCTTT.

Only a few counts were recorded for this clonotype. This chain connects TRBV18 to TRBJ2-2; no clear D. Trimming took 3 bases from V and 8 from J, leaving 16 bases between them. The V gene's germline CDR1 is KGHSH and CDR2 LQKENI. This CDR3 has 15 residues. The CDR3 sequence is CASSPSRIKQGELFF. Here the CDR3 DNA reads TGTGCCAGCTCACCTTCCCGGATAAAACAAGGGGAGCTGTTTTTT.

The sample holds a few counts of this clonotype. The chain couples TRBV6-5 to TRBJ1-1; 8 bases are a match to TRBD1. The CDR3 covers 14 residues. V gave up 4 bases and J gave up 11 bases; unmatched junction bases: 12. In germline, CDR1 is MNHEY, CDR2 SVGAGI. The CDR3 loop is CASSLNPGGEKAFF. As DNA, the CDR3 is TGTGCCAGCAGTTTAAACCCAGGGGGCGAGAAGGCTTTCTTT.

The table lists this clonotype with a few counts. The CDR3 reads CSAHATSGIQSLHEQFF. CDR3 DNA: TGCAGTGCCCACGCGACTAGCGGGATCCAATCCCTCCATGAGCAGTTCTTC. The rearrangement joins TRBV20-1 to TRBJ2-1; TRBD2 matches 11 bases. The ends lost 6 bases at V and 8 bases at J; junction bases unmatched: 18. From germline, CDR1 is DFQATT and CDR2 SNEGSKA (reference sequence). The length of the CDR3 is 17 residues.